Following are 20 T cell receptor beta chains from one sample sequenced in a study of OX40 agonist ivuxolimab in advanced cancers. The library relied on the immunoSEQ multiplex PCR assay. The clones in this table, taken by TCRdb from immuneACCESS, are in-frame only. Not every clone is retained; where verified, under half of the shortfall comes from an unresolved V gene, and the cause of the rest is unknown. The sample table holds 50,000 to 65,000 clones, of which 88% were seen once. The top ten hold about 0.7% of the sample. The sequenced sample was CD4+ or CD8+ T cells sorted from blood, obtained in a trial of the OX40 agonist ivuxolimab. The receptors derive from an adult with an advanced solid tumor such as melanoma, head and neck, liver or kidney cancer.

This rearrangement joins TRBV6-1 to TRBJ1-5; TRBD1 agrees at 7 bases. This CDR3 spans 13 amino acids. V dropped 8 bases and J dropped 3; count of bases not matched to a gene: 4. Germline CDR1 MNHNS, CDR2 SASEGT. The CDR3 nucleotides are TGTGCCAGCGAAGGGGGCTACAATCAGCCCCAGCATTTT. It is translated as CASEGGYNQPQHF.

This rearrangement joins TRBV10-1 to TRBJ2-7, with a weak D call TRBD2 (6 bases). CDR1 and CDR2 from the germline V gene are WNHNN and SYGVQD (reference sequence). V was shortened by 0 bases and J by 3 bases, with 9 bases between the two germline ends. This CDR3 comprises 14 residues. In DNA form, the CDR3 reads TGCGCCAGCAGTGAGTCGGGACTCCTCTACGAGCAGTACTTC. Its translation is CASSESGLLYEQYF.

The rearrangement uses TRBV2 and TRBJ1-5; possible D gene TRBD1, 6 bases. With 6 bases removed from V and 6 bases from J, the gap between germline ends came to 9 bases. This CDR3 has 12 residues. Germline V gives CDR1 SNHLY, CDR2 FYNNEI. For the CDR3, the DNA is TGTGCCAGCAGCACAGGGAGTCAGCCCCAGCATTTT. Translating gives CASSTGSQPQHF. Complete variable domain (other parts from reference TRBV2 and TRBJ1-5): EPEVTQTPSHQVTQMGQEVILRCVPISNHLYFYWYRQILGQKVEFLVSFYNNEISEKSEIFDDQFSVERPDGSNFTLKIRSTKLEDSAMYFCASSTGSQPQHFGDGTRLSIL.

This clone was found once. The chain couples TRBV2 to TRBJ1-1, with D possibly TRBD1 on 5 matching bases. This CDR3 has 15 residues. CDR1 SNHLY and CDR2 FYNNEI come from the germline V gene. V was trimmed by 7 bases and J by 1 base, leaving 16 bases between them. Here the CDR3 reads CASKSMTQANTEAFF. The CDR3 bases are TGTGCCAGCAAATCAATGACACAGGCGAACACTGAAGCTTTCTTT.

The chain links TRBV6-1 to TRBJ1-5; D is uncertain. V lost 1 base and J lost 7, with 14 bases in between. The CDR3 extends over 15 amino acids. The germline CDR1 and CDR2 sequences are MNHNS and SASEGT. The CDR3 reads CASSEGSQSWQPQHF. CDR3 nucleotide sequence: TGTGCCAGCAGTGAAGGAAGCCAGTCATGGCAGCCCCAGCATTTT.

This clone was seen more than once but under ten times. V gene TRBV21-1 combines with J gene TRBJ2-5; the D call in the table, TRBD1, was not verified against the DNA. TRBV21-1 is labeled a pseudogene. CDR3 length equals 16 residues. CDR3 nucleotides: TGTGCCAGCAGCACCCCTATGACAGGGAGCTCAGAGACCCAGTACTTC. Protein sequence: CASSTPMTGSSETQYF.

Only one count was recorded for this clone. The chain combines TRBV19 with TRBJ2-3; 12 bases fit TRBD2. Germline V gives CDR1 LNHDA, CDR2 SQIVND (reference sequence). This CDR3 is built from 15 residues. The V segment lost 4 bases and the J segment 2 bases; nucleotides outside the gene matches: 1. The CDR3, as DNA: TGTGCCAGTAGTAGGACTAGCGGGAACACAGATACGCAGTATTTT. This codes for CASSRTSGNTDTQYF.

V gene TRBV18 combines with J gene TRBJ2-1; 16 bases fit TRBD2. Germline values: CDR1 KGHSH, CDR2 LQKENI. The trim removed 5 bases at V and 4 bases at J, leaving 2 bases unmatched. The CDR3 is 16 amino acids. The CDR3 loop reads CASSGTSGRAYNEQFF. CDR3 DNA: TGTGCCAGCTCAGGGACTAGCGGGAGGGCATACAATGAGCAGTTCTTC.

This clone turned up a few times. V and J are TRBV4-2 and TRBJ1-5; D is unclear. The CDR3 is 14 residues long. CDR1 is LGHNA, CDR2 YNFKEQ, per germline. Trimming took 4 bases from V and 7 from J, leaving 14 bases between them. As DNA, the CDR3 is TGTGCCAGCAGCCCTGGAAGGCTCGGGCAGCCCCAGCATTTT. Its translation is CASSPGRLGQPQHF.

This clone showed up just once. This sequence joins TRBV19 and TRBJ2-3, with D possibly TRBD2 on 6 matching bases. Germline CDR1 reads LNHDA; CDR2 reads SQIVND (reference sequence). V was trimmed by 3 bases and J by 1 base, leaving 14 bases between them. This CDR3 has 16 residues. CDR3 loop: CASSMVPASGTDTQYF. CDR3 sequence (DNA): TGTGCCAGTAGTATGGTCCCCGCTAGCGGCACAGATACGCAGTATTTT.

The rearrangement uses TRBV28 and TRBJ2-7, with D perhaps given as TRBD1 or TRBD2 (5 bases each). V gave up 7 bases and J gave up 5 bases, with 12 bases separating them. This CDR3 spans 12 amino acids. Germline V gives CDR1 MDHEN, CDR2 SYDVKM. The CDR3 loop is CASTGDRDEQYF. For the CDR3, the DNA is TGTGCCAGCACTGGGGACCGGGACGAGCAGTACTTC.

The chain is built from TRBV27 and TRBJ1-6; D gene ambiguous. Germline values: CDR1 MNHEY, CDR2 SMNVEV (reference sequence). Trimming took 3 bases from V and 3 from J, leaving 9 bases between them. The CDR3 spans 15 residues. This CDR3 is CASSFYGNYNSPLHF. CDR3 sequence (DNA): TGTGCCAGCAGTTTTTACGGGAACTATAATTCACCCCTCCACTTT.

The CDR3 protein is CASSLQGIQHF. CDR3 bases: TGTGCCAGCAGTCTCCAGGGAATCCAGCATTTT. The chain has TRBV6-5 and TRBJ1-5; maybe TRBD1 (5 bases). V was shortened by 5 bases and J by 12 bases, with 11 bases between the two germline ends. The CDR3 is made up of 11 amino acids. CDR1 MNHEY and CDR2 SVGAGI come from the germline V gene.

The rearrangement links TRBV18 to TRBJ2-7; 7 bases match TRBD2. CDR1 and CDR2 from the germline V gene are KGHSH and LQKENI. The V gene end was trimmed by 3 bases and the J gene end by 2 bases; junction bases not matched to a gene: 4. The CDR3 has 14 residues. Here the CDR3 reads CASSPASGPYEQYF. The DNA of the CDR3 is TGTGCCAGCTCACCGGCTAGCGGACCCTACGAGCAGTACTTC.

This chain links TRBV27 with TRBJ2-3; 8 bases line up with TRBD2. The junction had 5 bases not matched to a gene; V was cut back by 4 bases and J by 5 bases. From germline, CDR1 is MNHEY and CDR2 SMNVEV (reference sequence). The CDR3 runs 14 residues. The CDR3 reads CASSWSGRGDTQYF. CDR3 bases: TGTGCCAGCAGTTGGAGCGGGAGAGGAGATACGCAGTATTTT.

The chain recombines TRBV6-1 with TRBJ2-5; D gene unclear. The V end lost 6 bases, the J end lost 1 base, and 12 bases lay between the germline ends. The germline CDR1 and CDR2 sequences are MNHNS and SASEGT. The CDR3 has 14 amino acids. CDR3 amino acids: CASSQSRAQETQYF. The DNA of the CDR3 is TGTGCCAGCAGCCAGTCCCGGGCCCAAGAGACCCAGTACTTC.

This clone appeared once. The chain couples TRBV28 to TRBJ2-1; 9 nucleotides line up with TRBD2. Trimming removed 5 bases from V and 14 bases from J; junction bases left unmatched: 7. CDR3 length equals 12 residues. Germline V gene lookup returns CDR1 MDHEN and CDR2 SYDVKM. Here the CDR3 DNA reads TGTGCCAGCAGTGAACGGACTAGCGAGGAGTTCTTC. This gives the protein CASSERTSEEFF.

This chain links TRBV7-2 with TRBJ2-2; the D gene is possibly TRBD2 (6 bases). Germline CDR1 SGHTA, CDR2 FQGNSA. This CDR3 comprises 16 residues. V gave up 6 bases and J gave up 1 base, with 15 bases separating them. The CDR3 reads CASRTPGLRNTGELFF. The CDR3, as DNA: TGTGCCAGCAGAACCCCGGGACTGAGGAACACCGGGGAGCTGTTTTTT.

V usage is TRBV5-4 and J usage is TRBJ2-1, with TRBD2 identical over 7 bases. The V segment lost 1 base and the J segment 0 bases; nucleotides outside the gene matches: 1. This CDR3 has 15 residues. CDR1 and CDR2 from the germline V gene are SGHNT and YYREEE (reference sequence). CDR3 sequence: CASSLSGNSYNEQFF. CDR3 nucleotide sequence: TGTGCCAGCAGCTTGAGCGGGAACTCCTACAATGAGCAGTTCTTC.

This clone was counted once. V gene TRBV7-9 combines with J gene TRBJ2-1; TRBD2 agrees at 12 bases. Per the germline V gene, CDR1 is SEHNR and CDR2 is FQNEAQ (reference sequence). The CDR3 spans 16 residues. After removal of 5 bases from V and 9 bases from J, the junction contained 11 bases not matched to a gene. CDR3 amino acids: CASSLYPASGRGEQFF. CDR3 bases: TGTGCCAGCAGCCTTTATCCAGCTAGCGGGAGGGGTGAGCAGTTCTTC.